This T cell receptor (beta chain) was obtained from a study of OX40 agonist ivuxolimab in advanced cancers. Across the study: Each dose-escalation patient presented with hepatocellular carcinoma, melanoma, renal cell or head and neck cancer.

General observations from the study: Low normalized T-cell clonal expansion was additionally recorded for some nonresponders. Relative to CD4+ cells, CD8+ T cells on average had more expanded clones.

J lost 6 bases, V lost 4 bases, and 3 bases had no gene match. Germline values: CDR1 SEHNR, CDR2 FQNEAQ (reference sequence). The CDR3 is 14 residues long. In regard to this clone: Its antigen is not known.

Libraries were prepared by immunoSEQ multiplex PCR; TCRdb keeps only in-frame clonotypes and omits some of them. The sample holds 45,000 to 50,000 clones, 79% seen once. Sequences were derived from CD4+ or CD8+ T cells sorted from blood, sampled in a trial of the OX40 agonist ivuxolimab. The receptor was derived from an adult with an advanced solid tumor such as melanoma, head and neck, liver or kidney cancer. The V call is TRBV7-9, the J call TRBJ1-4, with TRBD1 matching over 9 bases. The CDR3 sequence: CASSSTGGYEKLFF. CDR3 DNA sequence: TGTGCCAGCAGCTCGACAGGGGGATATGAAAAACTGTTTTTT.